The next 31 T cell receptor beta chains were all read from a single sample in a study of blood T cell repertoires in COVID-19. Profiled with immunoSEQ multiplex PCR; TCRdb holds only in-frame clones, not every one. The table lists around 320,000 clones, about 85% of them singletons. The sample was peripheral blood. These TCRs come from a man between 18 and 35 years old with active or convalescent COVID-19.

The chain employs TRBV7-9 and TRBJ2-7; TRBD1 is a possible D gene (6 bases). The germline gives CDR1 SEHNR, CDR2 FQNEAQ (reference sequence). This CDR3 spans 16 amino acids. V gave up 5 bases and J gave up 6 bases, with 23 bases separating them. CDR3 sequence: CASSPSPGQLPLEQYF. As DNA, the CDR3 is TGTGCCAGCAGCCCATCACCCGGACAGTTACCCCTCGAGCAGTACTTC.

The chain is built from TRBV4-3 and TRBJ1-2, with a possible D match to TRBD1 (5 bases). Trimming pared 0 bases from V and 3 bases from J, leaving 8 bases between. The germline V gene encodes CDR1 LGHNA and CDR2 YSLEER. This CDR3 has 14 residues. The CDR3 DNA reads TGCGCCAGCAGCCAAGATGGGGGGGACTATGGCTACACCTTC. It translates to CASSQDGGDYGYTF.

The chain combines TRBV24-1 with TRBJ2-1; D unclear. This CDR3 has 13 residues. V was shortened by 0 bases and J by 5 bases, with 4 bases between the two germline ends. Germline lookup yields CDR1 KGHDR and CDR2 SFDVKD. For the CDR3, the DNA is TGTGCCACCAGTGATTTGATAAACAATGAGCAGTTCTTC. It translates to CATSDLINNEQFF.

The V gene is TRBV6-5, the J gene TRBJ2-7, with a weak D call TRBD1 (6 bases). CDR1 and CDR2 (germline): MNHEY, SVGAGI. The CDR3 contains 14 residues. V was shortened by 2 bases and J by 1 base, with 9 bases between the two germline ends. Written as DNA, the CDR3 is TGTGCCAGCAGTTACGGGGGCCAATCCTACGAGCAGTACTTC. This gives the protein CASSYGGQSYEQYF.

The chain is built from TRBV3-1 (or the pseudogene TRBV3-2) and TRBJ2-3; D not certain. Germline lookup yields CDR1 LGHDT and CDR2 YNNKEL (reference sequence). This CDR3 spans 17 amino acids. V lost 1 base to trimming and J lost 2 bases, with 16 bases between them. The CDR3: CASSQGLSDSLTDTQYF. The CDR3 DNA follows: TGTGCCAGCAGCCAAGGGTTAAGCGACTCCCTCACAGATACGCAGTATTTT.

The gene calls are TRBV5-4 and TRBJ2-7; 9 nucleotides agree with TRBD2. Germline V CDR1 and CDR2: SGHNT, YYREEE (reference sequence). The V segment lost 4 bases and the J segment 6 bases; nucleotides outside the gene matches: 5. CDR3 size: 13 residues. The CDR3, as DNA: TGTGCCAGCAGCCCGGGACTAGCACGCGAGCAGTACTTC. Translated: CASSPGLAREQYF.

A word on this clone: At one boundary the junction diverges from the germline segment, which might be a read error. V gene TRBV5-4 combines with J gene TRBJ1-1; the match to TRBD1 covers 8 bases. In germline, CDR1 is SGHNT, CDR2 YYREEE (reference sequence). This CDR3 is 13 amino acids long. CDR3 amino acids: CASTLDRDTEAFF. The CDR3 DNA follows: TGTGCCAGCACCTTGGACAGGGACACTGAAGCTTTCTTT.

This chain joins TRBV5-1 and TRBJ1-3; 8 bases align to TRBD1. Germline V lookup: CDR1 SGHRS, CDR2 YFSETQ. The CDR3 sequence is 17 residues long. The V gene end was trimmed by 4 bases and the J gene end by 1 base; junction bases not matched to a gene: 10. CDR3 protein: CASSPETGEISGNTIYF. The CDR3 bases are TGCGCCAGCAGCCCAGAGACAGGGGAGATTTCTGGAAACACCATATATTTT.

The chain links TRBV5-1 to TRBJ2-4, with 10 bases aligning to TRBD1. Germline V CDR1 and CDR2: SGHRS, YFSETQ. V was pared by 7 bases and J by 2 bases, with 3 bases of the junction left unmatched. The CDR3 length is 14 residues. CDR3 sequence (DNA): TGCGCCAGCCAGGGACAGGGGTCCAAAAACATTCAGTACTTC. Protein sequence: CASQGQGSKNIQYF.

The V gene is TRBV4-3, the J gene TRBJ2-7, with 8 bases aligning to TRBD2. In germline, CDR1 is LGHNA, CDR2 YSLEER. The CDR3 loop spans 15 amino acids. V was pared by 0 bases and J by 7 bases, with 8 bases of the junction left unmatched. The chain's CDR3 is CASSQDLAGPGEQYF. CDR3 nucleotides: TGCGCCAGCAGCCAAGATCTAGCGGGCCCGGGAGAGCAGTACTTC.

This chain joins TRBV29-1 and TRBJ1-2; D might be TRBD1 (5 bases). V lost 4 bases and J 3 bases, leaving 12 bases between the germline ends. CDR1 is SQVTM, CDR2 ANQGSEA, per germline. The CDR3 spans 13 residues. In DNA form, the CDR3 reads TGCAGCGTTGTAGGCAGGGATCACTATGGCTACACCTTC. Translation gives CSVVGRDHYGYTF.

The rearrangement joins TRBV12-5 to TRBJ2-1, with TRBD2 matching 8 bases. The CDR3 loop spans 15 amino acids. Germline CDR1 is LGHNT and CDR2 is FRNRAP. V shed 4 bases, J shed 4 bases, and the junction held 6 bases outside the gene matches. The CDR3 coding sequence is TGTGCTAGTGGTTATATCCGGGGGGGTTACAATGAGCAGTTCTTC. Amino acids: CASGYIRGGYNEQFF. The variable domain in full, with the rest retrieved from reference TRBV12-5 and TRBJ2-1, is DARVTQTPRHKVTEMGQEVTMRCQPILGHNTVFWYRQTMMQGLELLAYFRNRAPLDDSGMPKDRFSAEMPDATLATLKIQPSEPRDSAVYFCASGYIRGGYNEQFFGPGTRLTVL.

The chain carries TRBV21-1 and TRBJ2-7; the listed D gene, TRBD2, was not tested against the DNA. TRBV21-1 is a pseudogene segment. This CDR3 has 16 amino acids. DNA for the CDR3: TGTGCCAGCAGCAAAGAGCTCGAGACTAGCAGGTACGAGCAGTACTTC. Translating it yields CASSKELETSRYEQYF.

The chain employs TRBV2 and TRBJ2-5; D is unresolved. V shed 0 bases and J shed 4 bases, with 3 bases lying between them. Germline CDR1 is SNHLY and CDR2 is FYNNEI. There are 12 residues in the CDR3. The CDR3 region is CASSEAAETQYF. The CDR3, as DNA: TGTGCCAGCAGTGAAGCAGCAGAGACCCAGTACTTC. Based on the CDR3 plus reference TRBV2 and TRBJ2-5, the full variable domain is EPEVTQTPSHQVTQMGQEVILRCVPISNHLYFYWYRQILGQKVEFLVSFYNNEISEKSEIFDDQFSVERPDGSNFTLKIRSTKLEDSAMYFCASSEAAETQYFGPGTRLLVL.

The chain employs TRBV3-1 (or the pseudogene TRBV3-2) and TRBJ1-4; no firm D call. Per germline, CDR1 LGHDT and CDR2 YNNKEL (reference sequence). Trimming shortened V by 2 bases and J by 8 bases, and 12 bases separated the two germline ends. The CDR3 loop spans 14 amino acids. CDR3 sequence: CASSQSSSGEKLFF. In nucleotides, the CDR3 is TGTGCCAGCAGCCAATCTTCATCGGGAGAAAAACTGTTTTTT.

The chain employs TRBV13 and TRBJ2-7; 12 bases are shared with TRBD2. The V and J ends lost 5 bases and 5 bases, in that order; junction bases with no gene match: 7. The CDR3 length is 15 residues. Germline V gene lookup returns CDR1 PRHDT and CDR2 FYEKMQ (reference sequence). The DNA of the CDR3 is TGTGCCAGCAGCCCCAGGACTAGCGGGGAGGACGAGCAGTACTTC. This sequence encodes CASSPRTSGEDEQYF.

This sequence joins TRBV27 and TRBJ2-3, with 7 bases lining up with TRBD1. Germline V gives CDR1 MNHEY, CDR2 SMNVEV (reference sequence). There are 15 residues in the CDR3. Trimming took 5 bases from V and 6 from J; bases not matched to a gene: 11. CDR3 protein: CASSVRDRPSDTQYF. The CDR3 region has the DNA TGTGCCAGCAGTGTCCGGGACAGACCCTCGGATACGCAGTATTTT.

The chain links TRBV7-8 to TRBJ2-1, with 12 bases identical to TRBD2. V trimming: 5 bases; J trimming: 9 bases; junction bases outside the gene matches: 11. CDR1 and CDR2 (germline): SGHVS, FQNEAQ. The CDR3 consists of 16 residues. The chain's CDR3 is CASSPSLAGGLGEQFF. CDR3 nucleotides: TGTGCCAGCAGCCCATCCCTAGCGGGGGGGCTCGGTGAGCAGTTCTTC.

V gene TRBV28 combines with J gene TRBJ1-1, with TRBD1 matching over 8 bases. The V gene's germline CDR1 is MDHEN and CDR2 SYDVKM. This CDR3 is built from 13 residues. The V gene end was trimmed by 7 bases and the J gene end by 6 bases; junction bases not matched to a gene: 7. The CDR3 sequence: CASTRTGFPEAFF. The CDR3 DNA follows: TGTGCCAGCACCCGGACAGGGTTTCCTGAAGCTTTCTTT.

The chain recombines TRBV27 with TRBJ2-1; 9 bases are a match to TRBD2. In germline, CDR1 is MNHEY, CDR2 SMNVEV (reference sequence). J lost 3 bases, V lost 2 bases, and 5 bases had no gene match. The CDR3 runs 16 residues. This CDR3 is CASSLMSGGIYNEQFF. The CDR3 nucleotides read TGTGCCAGCAGTTTAATGAGCGGGGGGATCTACAATGAGCAGTTCTTC.

This chain joins TRBV7-9 and TRBJ1-1, with TRBD1 as a possible D gene (5 bases). Germline V gives CDR1 SEHNR, CDR2 FQNEAQ (reference sequence). V was clipped by 5 bases and J by 0 bases, with 19 bases between them. The CDR3 covers 17 residues. CDR3 loop: CASSRRQPQALNTEAFF. CDR3 in DNA: TGTGCCAGCAGCAGAAGACAGCCTCAGGCTTTGAACACTGAAGCTTTCTTT.

The V call is TRBV15, the J call TRBJ2-5; possible D gene TRBD1, 6 bases. With 3 bases removed from V and 2 bases from J, the gap between germline ends came to 7 bases. The CDR3 is made up of 13 amino acids. Germline values: CDR1 LNHNV, CDR2 YYDKDF (reference sequence). The CDR3 sequence: CATSRDRQETQYF. The CDR3, as DNA: TGTGCCACCAGCAGGGACAGACAAGAGACCCAGTACTTC.

This clone came up a few times. The chain uses TRBV2 and TRBJ2-5; D call uncertain. In germline, CDR1 is SNHLY, CDR2 FYNNEI. The germline V and J ends were trimmed by 5 bases and 1 base, with 11 bases remaining between them. The CDR3 loop spans 14 amino acids. The CDR3 sequence is CASSWLISQETQYF. For the CDR3, the DNA is TGTGCCAGCAGTTGGTTGATCAGCCAAGAGACCCAGTACTTC.

The rearrangement joins TRBV15 to TRBJ1-6; D might be TRBD1 (6 bases). CDR1 and CDR2 from the germline V gene are LNHNV and YYDKDF (reference sequence). V was clipped by 5 bases and J by 10 bases, with 15 bases between them. The CDR3 sequence is 14 residues long. The CDR3 bases are TGTGCCACCAGCTTCAGGGGACTAGCATCACCCCTCCACTTT. This codes for CATSFRGLASPLHF.

J is TRBJ2-3 and V is TRBV18; 7 nucleotides agree with TRBD1. Trimming at V came to 3 bases and at J to 6 bases, leaving 9 bases not matched to a gene. CDR3 length equals 15 residues. Germline loops: CDR1 KGHSH, CDR2 LQKENI. The CDR3 loop reads CASSPRKGQTDTQYF. The CDR3 DNA reads TGTGCCAGCTCACCCAGAAAGGGACAGACGGATACGCAGTATTTT.

The chain recombines TRBV11-2 with TRBJ2-7; D may be TRBD1 (5 bases). Germline CDR1 is SGHAT and CDR2 is FQNNGV. V was pared by 1 base and J by 0 bases, with 13 bases between. This CDR3 contains 16 residues. DNA for the CDR3: TGTGCCAGCAGCTTAGTTCGGCAGGGTTCCTCCTACGAGCAGTACTTC. It yields the protein CASSLVRQGSSYEQYF.

This clone turned up a few times. The rearrangement uses TRBV7-6 and TRBJ1-2; D is unclear. Trimming cost V 0 bases and J 3 bases, with 11 bases left between them. Germline values: CDR1 SGHVS, CDR2 FNYEAQ. The CDR3 has 15 amino acids. The CDR3, as DNA: TGTGCCAGCAGCTTAGCACCCGGGTCGGACTATGGCTACACCTTC. Amino acid sequence: CASSLAPGSDYGYTF.

The chain combines TRBV5-1 with TRBJ1-3, with a possible D match to TRBD1 (5 bases). Trimming took off 1 base at V and 3 bases at J, with 11 bases between the two ends. The germline V gene has CDR1 SGHRS and CDR2 YFSETQ. This CDR3 is built from 15 residues. The CDR3 protein is CASSLWQGNGNTIYF. Here the CDR3 DNA reads TGCGCCAGCAGCTTGTGGCAGGGAAATGGAAACACCATATATTTT.

This chain joins TRBV7-6 and TRBJ2-2; D gene unclear. The CDR3 length is 13 residues. Trimming shortened V by 6 bases and J by 0 bases, and 5 bases separated the two germline ends. Germline CDR1 SGHVS, CDR2 FNYEAQ. CDR3 protein: CASSSANTGELFF. The CDR3 nucleotides read TGTGCCAGCAGTTCCGCGAACACCGGGGAGCTGTTTTTT.

The chain uses TRBV9 and TRBJ1-2, with TRBD1 matching 9 bases. Trimming removed 4 bases from V and 5 bases from J; junction bases left unmatched: 3. The germline V gene encodes CDR1 SGDLS and CDR2 YYNGEE. The CDR3 covers 13 residues. The CDR3 sequence is CASSLDRGYGYTF. CDR3 DNA: TGTGCCAGCAGCCTGGACAGGGGTTATGGCTACACCTTC.

The gene calls are TRBV3-1 (or the pseudogene TRBV3-2) and TRBJ2-1; D is ambiguous. V was cut by 4 bases and J by 9 bases, with 16 bases left in between. Germline CDR1 LGHDT, CDR2 YNNKEL (reference sequence). This CDR3 is 14 amino acids long. This chain's CDR3 is CASSRIGLETEQFF. The CDR3 DNA reads as TGTGCCAGCAGCCGCATTGGCCTAGAGACTGAGCAGTTCTTC.